Below, 31 T cell receptor beta chains from the same sample are listed, as sequenced in a study of technical replicates of blood from a handful of donors. Sequenced by immunoSEQ multiplex PCR; TCRdb stores in-frame clones only, minus some. In the table there are more than 75,000 clones, 90% to 97% of which are singletons. The sequencing sample was made of T cells isolated from PBMCs. These receptor sequences come from a human donor in good health.

To note about this clone: This sample includes further DNA sequences coding for the same CDR3. The chain carries TRBV19 and TRBJ1-2; 7 bases line up with TRBD1. Trimming removed 5 bases from V and 5 bases from J; junction bases left unmatched: 5. The CDR3 is 13 residues long. Germline V CDR1 and CDR2: LNHDA, SQIVND (reference sequence). CDR3 in DNA: TGTGCCAGTAGTTCTGACAGGGATTATGGCTACACCTTC. As protein: CASSSDRDYGYTF.

The rearrangement joins TRBV5-6 to TRBJ2-5, with 7 bases fitting TRBD1. Trimming at V came to 8 bases and at J to 4 bases, leaving 11 bases not matched to a gene. CDR3 length: 14 amino acids. CDR1 is SGHDT, CDR2 YYEEEE, per germline. This chain's CDR3 is CASRLQGGPETQYF. Here the CDR3 DNA reads TGTGCCAGTCGGCTGCAAGGGGGCCCAGAGACCCAGTACTTC.

In this sample, this clone turned up once. The rearrangement uses TRBV27 and TRBJ2-7, with 8 bases fitting TRBD1. CDR3 length: 15 residues. V was clipped by 5 bases and J by 5 bases; unmatched bases: 11. Germline CDR1 reads MNHEY; CDR2 reads SMNVEV (reference sequence). In DNA form, the CDR3 reads TGTGCCAGCAGTCCGTCGACAGGGGCCGGTAACGAGCAGTACTTC. Encoded protein: CASSPSTGAGNEQYF.

The CDR3 nucleotides are TGTGCCAGCAGCTTTTCTAGTGAGCAGTTCTTC. Amino acids: CASSFSSEQFF. The chain combines TRBV5-4 with TRBJ2-1; D call uncertain. The V and J ends lost 2 bases and 9 bases respectively, with 6 bases between them. Germline V gene lookup returns CDR1 SGHNT and CDR2 YYREEE (reference sequence). The CDR3 totals 11 residues.

The rearrangement joins TRBV7-8 to TRBJ2-3; D gene unclear. The V and J ends lost 3 bases and 1 base respectively, with 11 bases between them. Germline assignment: CDR1 SGHVS and CDR2 FQNEAQ. The CDR3 runs 15 residues. The CDR3 sequence is CASSLLSRGTDTQYF. CDR3 sequence (DNA): TGTGCCAGCAGCTTGCTTAGTCGGGGCACAGATACGCAGTATTTT.

V usage is TRBV18 and J usage is TRBJ1-3, with 7 positions matching TRBD1. The CDR3 has 16 residues. J gave up 4 bases and V 3 bases, and 9 bases lay outside the gene matches. CDR1 and CDR2 (germline): KGHSH, LQKENI. In DNA, the CDR3 is TGTGCCAGCTCACCGATCACAGGGGCTACAGGAAACACCATATATTTT. Protein sequence: CASSPITGATGNTIYF.

DNA for the CDR3: TGCGCCAGCAGCTTGGCTTCGGGTTATCAAGTTACCCCCTACGAGCAGTACTTC. Its protein product is CASSLASGYQVTPYEQYF. This sequence joins TRBV5-1 and TRBJ2-7; no clear D. The length of the CDR3 is 18 residues. Trimming stripped 0 bases from V and 2 bases from J, with 21 bases between. Per the germline V gene, CDR1 is SGHRS and CDR2 is YFSETQ.

The chain combines TRBV11-3 with TRBJ2-2; 12 nucleotides match TRBD1. Germline V lookup: CDR1 SGHNT, CDR2 YENEEA. CDR3 size: 16 residues. V was clipped by 2 bases and J by 6 bases; unmatched bases: 4. In nucleotides, the CDR3 is TGTGCCAGCAGCTTAACCGGGACAGGGGGCTCCGGGGAGCTGTTTTTT. It yields the protein CASSLTGTGGSGELFF.

V usage is TRBV6-6 and J usage is TRBJ1-3; TRBD1 aligns across 7 bases. Germline V lookup: CDR1 MNHNY, CDR2 SVGAGI (reference sequence). The CDR3 has 16 residues. V dropped 0 bases and J dropped 4; count of bases not matched to a gene: 6. CDR3 DNA: TGTGCCAGCAGTTACTCCTACAGGGGAACCGGAAACACCATATATTTT. Encoded protein: CASSYSYRGTGNTIYF.

The J gene is TRBJ2-2, the V gene TRBV13; a possible D gene is TRBD1 (6 bases). CDR1 PRHDT and CDR2 FYEKMQ come from the germline V gene (reference sequence). The ends were cut back, 6 bases at V and 5 bases at J, with 10 bases in the middle. The CDR3 has 13 residues. The CDR3 bases are TGTGCCAGCAGTACAGGGTGGACCGGGGAGCTGTTTTTT. Its protein product is CASSTGWTGELFF.

This chain connects TRBV6-1 to TRBJ2-3; 9 nucleotides agree with TRBD1. Trimming cost V 6 bases and J 5 bases; bases outside gene matches: 9. The CDR3 sequence is 15 residues long. Germline loops: CDR1 MNHNS, CDR2 SASEGT. CDR3 residues: CASRTGTGILDTQYF. The CDR3, as DNA: TGTGCCAGCAGGACCGGGACAGGGATTTTAGATACGCAGTATTTT.

This clone was counted once. The V gene is TRBV2, the J gene TRBJ2-7, with a weak D call TRBD1 (6 bases). In germline, CDR1 is SNHLY, CDR2 FYNNEI. V was trimmed by 7 bases and J by 1 base, leaving 11 bases between them. The CDR3 has 13 amino acids. The CDR3 bases are TGTGCCAGCATTACAGGGAATTCCTACGAGCAGTACTTC. Its translation: CASITGNSYEQYF.

This clone was seen once. The chain carries TRBV29-1 and TRBJ2-7, with D uncertain. The CDR3 loop spans 11 amino acids. Looked up from germline, CDR1 is SQVTM and CDR2 is ANQGSEA. V gave up 4 bases and J gave up 0 bases, with 4 bases separating them. CDR3 nucleotide sequence: TGCAGCGTTGCTCTCTCCTACGAGCAGTACTTC. This gives the protein CSVALSYEQYF.

V gene TRBV28 combines with J gene TRBJ1-1, with D unclear. This CDR3 region has 13 residues. Germline CDR1 reads MDHEN; CDR2 reads SYDVKM. Trimming took 5 bases from V and 3 from J, leaving 10 bases between them. As DNA, the CDR3 is TGTGCCAGCAGTGAAGGAGAGGACACTGAAGCTTTCTTT. Protein: CASSEGEDTEAFF.

The chain carries TRBV19 and TRBJ1-4; D remains ambiguous. The CDR3 spans 17 residues. V dropped 5 bases and J dropped 0 bases, with 16 bases sitting between them. CDR1 LNHDA and CDR2 SQIVND come from the germline V gene (reference sequence). The CDR3 loop reads CASSPLPGFATNEKLFF. CDR3 coding DNA: TGTGCCAGTAGTCCACTCCCGGGGTTTGCAACTAATGAAAAACTGTTTTTT. Complete variable domain (other parts from reference TRBV19 and TRBJ1-4): DGGITQSPKYLFRKEGQNVTLSCEQNLNHDAMYWYRQDPGQGLRLIYYSQIVNDFQKGDIAEGYSVSREKKESFPLTVTSAQKNPTAFYLCASSPLPGFATNEKLFFGSGTQLSVL.

This chain joins TRBV7-9 and TRBJ2-1; no clear D. Trimming shortened V by 1 base and J by 3 bases, and 4 bases separated the two germline ends. This CDR3 contains 13 residues. CDR1 is SEHNR and CDR2 is FQNEAQ in the germline V gene (reference sequence). In DNA form, the CDR3 reads TGTGCCAGCAGCTTAGGCGACTACAATGAGCAGTTCTTC. Its protein is CASSLGDYNEQFF. Supplemented by reference TRBV7-9 and TRBJ2-1, the full variable domain reads DTGVSQNPRHKITKRGQNVTFRCDPISEHNRLYWYRQTLGQGPEFLTYFQNEAQLEKSRLLSDRFSAERPKGSFSTLEIQRTEQGDSAMYLCASSLGDYNEQFFGPGTRLTVL.

The CDR3 bases are TGCGCCAGCAGCCATACTAGCGGGAATGAGTATGAGCAGTTCTTC. It codes for CASSHTSGNEYEQFF. This chain links TRBV5-1 with TRBJ2-1, with TRBD2 matching over 10 bases. Germline trimming cut 4 bases from V and 8 bases from J; bases unmatched to any gene: 9. The CDR3 loop spans 15 amino acids. Germline V CDR1 and CDR2: SGHRS, YFSETQ.

The chain is built from TRBV6-1 and TRBJ2-7, with TRBD1 as a possible D gene (6 bases). Germline CDR1 and CDR2: MNHNS and SASEGT. CDR3 length: 15 residues. The germline V and J ends were trimmed by 8 bases and 4 bases, with 21 bases remaining between them. For the CDR3, the DNA is TGTGCCAGCGAGTTTCCGGGACATTCACTATACGAGCAGTACTTC. This codes for CASEFPGHSLYEQYF.

This sequence joins TRBV7-2 and TRBJ2-4, with 7 bases matching TRBD1. CDR3 length: 13 residues. Germline V lookup: CDR1 SGHTA, CDR2 FQGNSA. J gave up 5 bases and V 5 bases, and 3 bases lay outside the gene matches. Written as DNA, the CDR3 is TGTGCCAGCAGCGTCCAGGGGGAAAACATTCAGTACTTC. Translated, it gives CASSVQGENIQYF.

The gene calls are TRBV6-5 and TRBJ1-2; 8 bases line up with TRBD1. J lost 4 bases, V lost 8 bases, and 6 bases had no gene match. In germline, CDR1 is MNHEY, CDR2 SVGAGI. The CDR3 extends over 13 amino acids. CDR3 residues: CASAIGQGYGYTF. CDR3 bases: TGTGCCAGCGCCATAGGACAGGGCTATGGCTACACCTTC.

The rearrangement links TRBV27 to TRBJ1-2; 7 bases are shared with TRBD1. The CDR3 has 15 amino acids. V trimming: 5 bases; J trimming: 6 bases; junction bases outside the gene matches: 12. Germline lookup yields CDR1 MNHEY and CDR2 SMNVEV (reference sequence). CDR3 nucleotide sequence: TGTGCCAGCAGTCCGAATATACGACAGGGCCATGGCTACACCTTC. Amino acid sequence: CASSPNIRQGHGYTF.

The V call is TRBV7-2, the J call TRBJ2-5, with TRBD2 as a possible D gene (5 bases). Germline V gene data show CDR1 as SGHTA and CDR2 as FQGNSA. There are 11 residues in the CDR3. V gave up 4 bases and J gave up 5 bases, with 5 bases separating them. CDR3 sequence (DNA): TGTGCCAGCAGCTCGGGGGAGACCCAGTACTTC. Residues: CASSSGETQYF.

This rearrangement joins TRBV30 to TRBJ1-3, with 7 nucleotides matching TRBD1. The CDR3 consists of 13 residues. Germline CDR1 reads GTSNPN; CDR2 reads SVGIG (reference sequence). Germline trimming cut 8 bases from V and 4 bases from J; bases unmatched to any gene: 8. The CDR3 spells CAVDRSGGNTIYF. In DNA form, the CDR3 reads TGTGCCGTGGACAGGAGTGGAGGAAACACCATATATTTT.

This chain connects TRBV4-1 to TRBJ1-5; possibly TRBD1 for D (6 bases). Germline V gene data show CDR1 as MGHRA and CDR2 as YSYEKL. V was shortened by 1 base and J by 4 bases, with 8 bases between the two germline ends. This CDR3 has 14 amino acids. Written as DNA, the CDR3 is TGCGCCAGCAGCCAAGGGACAGCTAATCAGCCCCAGCATTTT. Residues: CASSQGTANQPQHF.

The J gene is TRBJ2-3, the V gene TRBV6-5; 7 positions match TRBD2. V trimming: 5 bases; J trimming: 6 bases; junction bases outside the gene matches: 11. CDR3 length equals 15 residues. Germline values: CDR1 MNHEY, CDR2 SVGAGI. For the CDR3, the DNA is TGTGCCAGCAGTACCCTTGCGGGAGCTACGGATACGCAGTATTTT. Its translation: CASSTLAGATDTQYF.

This chain joins TRBV9 and TRBJ2-7; tentative D call: TRBD1 (5 bases). The CDR3 is made up of 14 amino acids. Looked up from germline, CDR1 is SGDLS and CDR2 is YYNGEE. V lost 4 bases to trimming and J lost 2 bases, with 13 bases between them. CDR3 bases: TGTGCCAGCAGCCCCCAACAGGTGCCCTACGAGCAGTACTTC. This codes for CASSPQQVPYEQYF.

This clone came up once. The chain is built from TRBV11-2 and TRBJ1-1; 9 nucleotides match TRBD1. Germline CDR1 reads SGHAT; CDR2 reads FQNNGV. With 5 bases clipped from V and 4 bases from J, the junction kept 5 bases outside the gene matches. The CDR3 has 14 amino acids. This chain's CDR3 is CASSQQGAGTEAFF. Here the CDR3 DNA reads TGTGCCAGCAGCCAACAGGGGGCCGGCACTGAAGCTTTCTTT. The full variable domain, completed using reference TRBV11-2 and TRBJ1-1, is EAGVAQSPRYKIIEKRQSVAFWCNPISGHATLYWYQQILGQGPKLLIQFQNNGVVDDSQLPKDRFSAERLKGVDSTLKIQPAKLEDSAVYLCASSQQGAGTEAFFGQGTRLTVV.

This rearrangement joins TRBV27 to TRBJ2-3; TRBD1 agrees at 11 bases. CDR1 and CDR2 (germline): MNHEY, SMNVEV (reference sequence). The CDR3 length is 15 residues. V trimming: 2 bases; J trimming: 5 bases; junction bases outside the gene matches: 3. The CDR3: CASSLGTGGRDTQYF. CDR3 bases: TGTGCCAGCAGTTTAGGGACAGGGGGTAGAGATACGCAGTATTTT.

V usage is TRBV27 and J usage is TRBJ2-7, with 11 bases fitting TRBD2. The V segment lost 5 bases and the J segment 7 bases; nucleotides outside the gene matches: 10. CDR3 length equals 15 residues. Germline CDR1 and CDR2: MNHEY and SMNVEV (reference sequence). The CDR3 loop is CASSPISGRANEQYF. The DNA of the CDR3 is TGTGCCAGCAGTCCTATTAGCGGGAGGGCCAATGAGCAGTACTTC.

V usage is TRBV6-1 and J usage is TRBJ2-7, with D uncertain. This CDR3 comprises 12 residues. Germline values: CDR1 MNHNS, CDR2 SASEGT. Trimming left V 3 bases short and J 3 bases short, with 6 bases between. This chain's CDR3 is CASSDGFYEQYF. The CDR3 region has the DNA TGTGCCAGCAGTGATGGCTTCTACGAGCAGTACTTC.

This clone was observed a single time. The rearrangement uses TRBV19 and TRBJ2-3; weak D call: TRBD2 (6 bases). V lost 9 bases, J lost 4 bases, and 11 bases lay in between. Germline values: CDR1 LNHDA, CDR2 SQIVND (reference sequence). This CDR3 has 12 amino acids. In DNA, the CDR3 is TGTGCCAGCGGGAGTAGGGCAGATACGCAGTATTTT. Its protein product is CASGSRADTQYF.